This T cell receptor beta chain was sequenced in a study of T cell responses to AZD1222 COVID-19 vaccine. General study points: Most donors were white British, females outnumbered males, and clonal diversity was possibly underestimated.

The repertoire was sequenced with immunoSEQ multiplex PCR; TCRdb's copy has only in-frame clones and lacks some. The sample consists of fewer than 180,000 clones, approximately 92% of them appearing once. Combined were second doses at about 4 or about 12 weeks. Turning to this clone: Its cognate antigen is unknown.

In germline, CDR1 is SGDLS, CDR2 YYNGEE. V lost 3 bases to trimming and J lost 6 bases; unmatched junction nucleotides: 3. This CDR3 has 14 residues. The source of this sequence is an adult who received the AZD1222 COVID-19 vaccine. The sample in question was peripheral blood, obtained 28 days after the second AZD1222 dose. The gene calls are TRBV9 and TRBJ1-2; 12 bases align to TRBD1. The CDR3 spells CASSAGQGADGYTF. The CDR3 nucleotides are TGTGCCAGCAGCGCGGGACAGGGGGCTGATGGCTACACCTTC. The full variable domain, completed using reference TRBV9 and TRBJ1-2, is DSGVTQTPKHLITATGQRVTLRCSPRSGDLSVYWYQQSLDQGLQFLIQYYNGEERAKGNILERFSAQQFPDLHSELNLSSLELGDSALYFCASSAGQGADGYTFGSGTRLTVV.